The text below deals with one T cell receptor (beta chain). Its antigen is unidentified. The data were obtained in a study of neoadjuvant anti-PD-1 for oral cavity cancer. Study in general: Non-progressing patients received a fourth nivolumab dose near day 43, then surgery on days 50-56.

The germline V gene encodes CDR1 MNHNY and CDR2 SVGAGI (reference sequence). This CDR3 comprises 13 residues. Trimming at V came to 4 bases and at J to 10 bases, leaving 7 bases not matched to a gene. Most PBMC samples had around 0.5 ug input DNA in six replicates. The protocol was immunoSEQ multiplex PCR, while the TCRdb copy is restricted to in-frame clones and leaves out a portion. The sample has over 5,500 clones, about 70% seen once; the top ten hold around 3%. Findings and limits, study-wide: Pretreatment Treg/Th17 ratio correlated inversely with post-treatment tumor clonality.

This receptor was identified in a person aged 35 to 85 with oral cavity squamous cell carcinoma. This material consisted of PBMCs, taken before nivolumab (anti-PD-1) treatment. The V gene is TRBV6-6, the J gene TRBJ1-1, with TRBD1 identical over 9 bases. The chain's CDR3 is CASSSRMTGGAFF. The CDR3 DNA is TGTGCCAGCAGTTCTAGAATGACAGGGGGAGCTTTCTTT.